Shown below are 21 T cell receptor beta chains from a single sample sequenced in a study of identical twins. TCRdb re-analysed the 5' RACE reads in MiXCR, keeping a single row per CDR3 protein. Altogether around 280,000 distinct CDR3 sequences are present, approximately 8.5% being singletons, with the ten largest covering around 2.1%. These data were likewise used in another study, on yellow fever vaccine responses in identical twins.

The source material was memory (CD45RO+) T cells sorted from blood. These receptors were collected from a woman under 30 in good health.

Many counts were recorded for this clonotype. The V gene is TRBV3-1, the J gene TRBJ2-2; the D is unclear. The CDR3 sequence is 12 residues long. Trimming shortened V by 4 bases and J by 8 bases, and 8 bases separated the two germline ends. Germline CDR1 reads LGHDT; CDR2 reads YNNKEL (reference sequence). The CDR3 here is CASSLFTGELFF. The CDR3, as DNA: TGTGCCAGCAGCCTTTTCACAGGGGAGCTGTTTTTT.

Written as DNA, the CDR3 is TGTGCCAGCAGTTTCCGGCCCAGCGGGAGTTATGAGCAGTTCTTC. Protein sequence: CASSFRPSGSYEQFF. The chain uses TRBV27 and TRBJ2-1; 8 bases line up with TRBD2. V lost 3 bases, J lost 8 bases, and 9 bases stayed unmatched. The CDR3 runs to 15 residues. Germline assignment: CDR1 MNHEY and CDR2 SMNVEV (reference sequence).

This clonotype was counted between two and nine times. V usage is TRBV25-1 and J usage is TRBJ2-3; TRBD2 aligns across 11 bases. This CDR3 has 17 residues. The V gene's germline CDR1 is MGHDK and CDR2 SYGVNS. The junction had 8 bases not matched to a gene; V was cut back by 3 bases and J by 3 bases. The CDR3 protein is CASSDLRSGRGTDTQYF. In nucleotides, the CDR3 is TGTGCCAGCAGTGATCTCCGTAGCGGGAGGGGTACAGATACGCAGTATTTT.

V and J are TRBV5-4 and TRBJ1-1; D may be TRBD1 (5 bases). Germline V gene lookup returns CDR1 SGHNT and CDR2 YYREEE (reference sequence). V lost 4 bases and J lost 1, with 8 bases in between. This CDR3 comprises 13 residues. The CDR3 sequence: CASSDTGNTEAFF. The CDR3 DNA reads TGTGCCAGCAGCGACACAGGGAACACTGAAGCTTTCTTT.

The genes are TRBV4-2 and TRBJ2-4; D remains ambiguous. This CDR3 comprises 14 residues. The ends were cut back, 4 bases at V and 6 bases at J, with 13 bases in the middle. CDR1 LGHNA and CDR2 YNFKEQ come from the germline V gene. The CDR3 sequence: CASSPALGLNIQYF. DNA for the CDR3: TGTGCCAGCAGCCCCGCCCTTGGGCTAAACATTCAGTACTTC.

This clonotype was seen more than once but under ten times. This rearrangement joins TRBV29-1 to TRBJ2-5; D is uncertain. V gave up 4 bases and J gave up 5 bases, with 5 bases separating them. This CDR3 is built from 10 residues. Germline CDR1 and CDR2: SQVTM and ANQGSEA. The CDR3 loop is CSVVGETQYF. The DNA for the CDR3 is TGCAGCGTTGTTGGTGAGACCCAGTACTTC.

This clonotype was counted ten times or more. CDR3 sequence reads: CASSLRQVPDTQYF. CDR3 nucleotides: TGTGCCAGCAGCTTACGACAGGTACCAGATACGCAGTATTTT. The chain is built from TRBV7-2 and TRBJ2-3; TRBD1 might be the D (6 bases). CDR1 SGHTA and CDR2 FQGNSA come from the germline V gene. Trimming shortened V by 2 bases and J by 4 bases, and 10 bases separated the two germline ends. This CDR3 contains 14 residues.

This clonotype occurred many times. The V call is TRBV28, the J call TRBJ2-7, with D uncertain. Trimming left V 2 bases short and J 4 bases short, with 12 bases between. The CDR3 is 14 amino acids. Germline assignment: CDR1 MDHEN and CDR2 SYDVKM. The CDR3 DNA is TGTGCCAGCAGTTTAGCCACCACAACTTACGAGCAGTACTTC. Its protein product is CASSLATTTYEQYF.

This clonotype appeared many times. The chain combines TRBV11-1 with TRBJ1-1, with 7 bases identical to TRBD1. Germline V gene lookup returns CDR1 SGHAT and CDR2 FQDESV (reference sequence). The CDR3 contains 14 residues. The V segment lost 0 bases and the J segment 5 bases; nucleotides outside the gene matches: 3. In nucleotides, the CDR3 is TGTGCCAGCAGCTTAGCACAGGGGAATACTGAAGCTTTCTTT. Translation: CASSLAQGNTEAFF.

This clonotype was detected many times. The chain combines TRBV27 with TRBJ1-1; 8 positions match TRBD1. Trimming at V came to 2 bases and at J to 6 bases, leaving 14 bases not matched to a gene. The CDR3 loop spans 17 amino acids. Germline assignment: CDR1 MNHEY and CDR2 SMNVEV (reference sequence). The CDR3, as DNA: TGTGCCAGCAGTTTAATGGGACAGGTGAGGGTAGGGGCTGAAGCTTTCTTT. Its protein is CASSLMGQVRVGAEAFF.

This clonotype has more than one count but fewer than ten. The chain joins TRBV6-5 to TRBJ2-7; TRBD1 might be the D (5 bases). With 4 bases removed from V and 8 bases from J, the gap between germline ends came to 21 bases. The CDR3 runs 15 residues. CDR1 and CDR2 (germline): MNHEY, SVGAGI. CDR3 nucleotide sequence: TGTGCCAGCAGTTCTTTGGCAGCACAGGCTACGAAGCAGTACTTC. Its translation: CASSSLAAQATKQYF.

This clonotype was detected ten times or more. The chain joins TRBV7-9 to TRBJ2-7; 9 bases agree with TRBD2. CDR3 length: 15 amino acids. The junction had 11 bases not matched to a gene; V was cut back by 7 bases and J by 4 bases. The germline CDR1 and CDR2 sequences are SEHNR and FQNEAQ (reference sequence). The DNA of the CDR3 is TGTGCCAGCACCCCCCAGGGTAGCGGGAGTTACGAGCAGTACTTC. Amino acids: CASTPQGSGSYEQYF. The full variable domain, rest sourced from reference TRBV7-9 and TRBJ2-7, is DTGVSQNPRHKITKRGQNVTFRCDPISEHNRLYWYRQTLGQGPEFLTYFQNEAQLEKSRLLSDRFSAERPKGSFSTLEIQRTEQGDSAMYLCASTPQGSGSYEQYFGPGTRLTVT.

The table lists this clonotype with many counts. This rearrangement joins TRBV7-2 to TRBJ2-2; TRBD2 aligns across 8 bases. The CDR3 is 17 residues long. Germline V gene data show CDR1 as SGHTA and CDR2 as FQGNSA. The V segment lost 1 base and the J segment 1 base; nucleotides outside the gene matches: 5. The CDR3 sequence is CASSLGIAGLNTGELFF. In DNA form, the CDR3 reads TGTGCCAGCAGCTTAGGAATAGCGGGATTGAACACCGGGGAGCTGTTTTTT.

This clonotype was recorded at least ten times. The chain couples TRBV20-1 to TRBJ2-3, with D perhaps matching TRBD2 (6 bases). Germline V gene lookup returns CDR1 DFQATT and CDR2 SNEGSKA (reference sequence). The length of the CDR3 is 15 residues. Between the trimmed V and J ends, which lost 0 bases and 2 bases, there was a span of 12 bases. The DNA for the CDR3 is TGCAGTGCTAGAGATGGTGCGGGAATCACAGATACGCAGTATTTT. This codes for CSARDGAGITDTQYF.

This clonotype was counted only a few times. The rearrangement uses TRBV20-1 and TRBJ1-2; maybe TRBD1 (6 bases). Germline assignment: CDR1 DFQATT and CDR2 SNEGSKA (reference sequence). CDR3 size: 14 residues. V lost 5 bases to trimming and J lost 0 bases, with 13 bases between them. The CDR3 is CSAGQGRSNYGYTF. DNA of the CDR3: TGCAGTGCTGGCCAGGGGAGGTCTAACTATGGCTACACCTTC.

This chain uses TRBV20-1 with TRBJ1-2; D is unclear. Germline V gene lookup returns CDR1 DFQATT and CDR2 SNEGSKA (reference sequence). The CDR3 runs to 13 residues. Trimming shortened V by 1 base and J by 5 bases, and 11 bases separated the two germline ends. The CDR3 region is CSARVLALYGYTF. The CDR3 DNA is TGCAGTGCTAGAGTGTTGGCCCTTTATGGCTACACCTTC.

This clonotype has more than one count but fewer than ten. The gene calls are TRBV11-2 and TRBJ2-6; 7 bases line up with TRBD1. The V and J ends lost 5 bases and 8 bases, in that order; junction bases with no gene match: 9. CDR1 and CDR2 from the germline V gene are SGHAT and FQNNGV. The CDR3 runs 15 residues. CDR3 protein: CASSLGGSVSNVLTF. DNA for the CDR3: TGTGCCAGCAGCCTAGGGGGCAGTGTATCCAACGTCCTGACTTTC.

V gene TRBV9 combines with J gene TRBJ1-1, with D unclear. V was shortened by 5 bases and J by 5 bases, with 10 bases between the two germline ends. Per germline, CDR1 SGDLS and CDR2 YYNGEE. CDR3 length: 12 amino acids. This chain's CDR3 is CASRGISTEAFF. For the CDR3, the DNA is TGTGCCAGCAGGGGGATTTCGACTGAAGCTTTCTTT.

Ten or more counts support this clonotype. The chain couples TRBV24-1 to TRBJ2-1; D unclear. V was trimmed by 9 bases and J by 0 bases, leaving 8 bases between them. This CDR3 comprises 13 residues. Germline V lookup: CDR1 KGHDR, CDR2 SFDVKD. The CDR3, as DNA: TGTGCCACCGCCCGGAGCTCCTACAATGAGCAGTTCTTC. The encoded protein is CATARSSYNEQFF.

This clonotype was detected only a few times. The V and J genes are TRBV9 and TRBJ1-1, with 9 bases fitting TRBD1. The V gene's germline CDR1 is SGDLS and CDR2 YYNGEE. The CDR3 length is 15 residues. V gave up 0 bases and J gave up 4 bases; unmatched junction bases: 4. The CDR3 protein is CASSVEGTGLTEAFF. The CDR3, as DNA: TGTGCCAGCAGCGTAGAAGGGACAGGGCTCACTGAAGCTTTCTTT.

The table lists this clonotype with a few counts. The V gene is TRBV7-8, the J gene TRBJ1-4; weak D call: TRBD1 (5 bases). Trimming cost V 10 bases and J 8 bases, with 20 bases left between them. The CDR3 is 14 amino acids. The germline gives CDR1 SGHVS, CDR2 FQNEAQ. The CDR3, as DNA: TGTGCCACCCGACCGATCAGGGTTTACGAAAAACTGTTTTTT. Translating gives CATRPIRVYEKLFF. The full variable domain, with the rest looked up from reference TRBV7-8 and TRBJ1-4, is GAGVSQSPRYKVAKRGQDVALRCDPISGHVSLFWYQQALGQGPEFLTYFQNEAQLDKSGLPSDRFFAERPEGSVSTLKIQRTQQEDSAVYLCATRPIRVYEKLFFGSGTQLSVL.